This TCR beta chain was identified in a study of memory CD4+ T cells and cytomegalovirus serostatus. Overall study findings and caveats: Suggested: most of the CMV-linked TCR signature lies in CD4+ memory cells.

The CDR3 runs to 11 residues. The V gene's germline CDR1 is SQVTM and CDR2 ANQGSEA. With 7 bases removed from V and 4 bases from J, the gap between germline ends came to 8 bases. Single viable CD3+CD4+CD8-CD45RO+ cells were sorted as the memory CD4+ T cells. CMV serostatus came from serum IgG against pp150, pp28, p38, p52. Original methodology: Out-of-frame sequences were removed, leaving some 2 million distinct TCRbeta sequences. This table comes from immunoSEQ multiplex PCR, and its TCRdb copy is limited to in-frame clones, with some not included. The DNA was the basis for D and trimming; V, J and clone size are from that table. The repertoire holds 35,000 to 50,000 clones, with around 80% as singletons. As concerns this clone: Its cognate antigen is unknown.

The sample consisted of memory CD4+ T cells from blood. The TCR comes from an adult in good health and CMV-seronegative. The chain carries TRBV29-1 and TRBJ2-1; TRBD1 is a possible D gene (5 bases). CDR3: CSGTGYNEQFF. The CDR3 nucleotides read TGCAGCGGTACAGGTTACAATGAGCAGTTCTTC.